This T cell receptor beta chain was recovered during a study of cytomegalovirus exposure and HLA in healthy donors. Study-level findings and limits: Most observed TCR sequences were rare, whereas some public TCRs were detected in many donors. Researchers catalogued about 150 TCR beta chains as cytomegalovirus-associated.

TCRdb's table, derived via immunoSEQ multiplex PCR, lists solely in-frame clones and lacks some. In the table there are roughly 80,000 clones, around 94% of which are singletons. The donors were members of the roughly 120-subject validation cohort (separate from the approximately 650-subject first cohort). V was trimmed by 1 base and J by 5 bases, leaving 15 bases between them. CDR3 size: 16 residues. Germline assignment: CDR1 LNHNV and CDR2 YYDKDF (reference sequence). Comments on this clone: What it recognizes is unknown.

The specimen sequenced was PBMCs. The sequence came from a woman aged 18-29 years in good health and CMV-seropositive. The J gene is TRBJ2-1, the V gene TRBV15; possibly TRBD1 for D (6 bases). This CDR3 is CATSRALTGPDNEQFF. The CDR3 bases are TGTGCCACCAGCAGAGCCCTCACAGGGCCCGACAATGAGCAGTTCTTC.